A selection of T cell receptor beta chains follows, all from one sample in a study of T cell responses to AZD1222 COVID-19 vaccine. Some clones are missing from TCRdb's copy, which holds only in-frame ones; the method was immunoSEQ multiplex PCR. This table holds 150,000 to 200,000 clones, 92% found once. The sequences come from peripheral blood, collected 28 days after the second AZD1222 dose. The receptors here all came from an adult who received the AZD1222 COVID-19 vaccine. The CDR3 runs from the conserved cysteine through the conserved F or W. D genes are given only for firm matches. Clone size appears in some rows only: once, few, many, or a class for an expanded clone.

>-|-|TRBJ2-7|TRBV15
CATSRDFISSYEQYF
TGTGCCACCAGCAGAGATTTTATATCCTCCTACGAGCAGTACTTC
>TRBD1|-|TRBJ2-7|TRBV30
CAWRRAGTGYEQYF
TGTGCCTGGAGAAGAGCCGGGACAGGCTACGAGCAGTACTTC
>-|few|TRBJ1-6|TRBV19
CASSIRAPGTNSPLHF
TGTGCCAGTAGTATAAGGGCCCCAGGAACAAATTCACCCCTCCACTTT
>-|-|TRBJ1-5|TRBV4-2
CASSLKYPASNQPQHF
TGTGCCAGCAGCCTCAAGTATCCAGCTAGCAATCAGCCCCAGCATTTT
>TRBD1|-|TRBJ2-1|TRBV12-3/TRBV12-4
CASTDRVNEQFF
TGTGCCAGCACAGACAGGGTTAATGAGCAGTTCTTC
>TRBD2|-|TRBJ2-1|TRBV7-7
CASSSGTSSYNEQFF
TGTGCTAGCAGCTCCGGGACTAGTTCTTACAATGAGCAGTTCTTC
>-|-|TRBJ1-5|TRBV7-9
CASSFTGVGQPQHF
TGTGCCAGCAGCTTCACCGGGGTTGGACAGCCCCAGCATTTT
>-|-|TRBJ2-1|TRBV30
CAWTSGDSHYNEQFF
TGTGCCTGGACCTCCGGGGACTCGCATTACAATGAGCAGTTCTTC
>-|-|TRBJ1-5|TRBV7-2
CASSPADINQPQHF
TGTGCCAGCAGCCCTGCTGATATCAATCAGCCCCAGCATTTT
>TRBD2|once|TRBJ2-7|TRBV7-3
CASSPTSGRPEQYF
TGTGCCAGCAGCCCCACTAGCGGGAGGCCCGAGCAGTACTTC
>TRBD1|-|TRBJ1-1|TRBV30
CAWSVEQGVGGAFF
TGTGCCTGGAGTGTAGAACAGGGGGTAGGGGGAGCTTTCTTT
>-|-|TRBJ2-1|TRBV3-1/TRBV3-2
CASSLNPSKANEQFF
TGTGCCAGCAGCCTCAACCCCTCCAAGGCCAATGAGCAGTTCTTC
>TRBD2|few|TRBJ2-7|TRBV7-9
CASSSGAGGAAYEQYF
TGTGCCAGCAGCTCAGGAGCGGGAGGTGCCGCCTACGAGCAGTACTTC
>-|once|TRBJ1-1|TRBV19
CASARTDAMNTEAFF
TGTGCCAGCGCCAGGACAGATGCAATGAACACTGAAGCTTTCTTT
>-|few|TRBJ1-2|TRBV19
CASSSKGSHGYTF
TGTGCCAGTAGTTCAAAGGGATCCCATGGCTACACCTTC
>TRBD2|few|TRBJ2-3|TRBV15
CATSRLAGTDTQYF
TGTGCCACCAGCCGACTAGCGGGAACAGATACGCAGTATTTT
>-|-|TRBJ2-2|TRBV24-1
CATSDWTENTGELFF
TGTGCCACCAGTGACTGGACAGAGAACACCGGGGAGCTGTTTTTT
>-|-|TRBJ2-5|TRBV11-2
CASSLFRRETQYF
TGTGCCAGCAGCTTATTTAGGCGGGAGACCCAGTACTTC
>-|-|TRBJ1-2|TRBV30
CAWSVSEFRYTTNYGYTF
TGTGCCTGGAGTGTATCGGAATTCCGATATACTACTAACTATGGCTACACCTTC
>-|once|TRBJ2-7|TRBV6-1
CASSEVARTVAYEQYF
TGTGCCAGCAGTGAAGTTGCAAGGACTGTTGCCTACGAGCAGTACTTC
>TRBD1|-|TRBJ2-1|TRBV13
CASSLQQGWVHEQFF
TGTGCCAGCAGCTTACAACAGGGGTGGGTTCATGAGCAGTTCTTC
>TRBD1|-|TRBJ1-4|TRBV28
CASSFRDRNEKLFF
TGTGCCAGCAGTTTCCGGGACAGGAATGAAAAACTGTTTTTT
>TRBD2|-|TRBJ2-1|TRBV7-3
CASSFSGRDQFF
TGTGCCAGCAGCTTTAGCGGGAGGGATCAGTTCTTC
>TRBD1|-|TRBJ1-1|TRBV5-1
CASSSRTGGVGVNTEAFF
TGCGCCAGCAGCTCCCGGACAGGGGGAGTCGGGGTGAACACTGAAGCTTTCTTT
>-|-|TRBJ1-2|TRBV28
CASSSPKPQGYGYTF
TGTGCCAGCAGTTCCCCGAAGCCCCAAGGCTATGGCTACACCTTC
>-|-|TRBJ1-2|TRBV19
CASTDAGFSGYTF
TGTGCCAGTACTGACGCAGGGTTCAGTGGCTACACCTTC
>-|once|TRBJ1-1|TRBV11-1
CASSRGAGSLNTEAFF
TGTGCCAGCAGCCGGGGGGCAGGGAGCTTGAACACTGAAGCTTTCTTT
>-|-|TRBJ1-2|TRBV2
CASRGPGDGYTF
TGTGCCAGCAGAGGTCCTGGCGATGGCTACACCTTC
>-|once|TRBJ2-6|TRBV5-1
CASGRSGLGANVLTF
TGCGCCAGCGGGCGATCGGGGCTTGGGGCCAACGTCCTGACTTTC
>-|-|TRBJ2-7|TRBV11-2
CASSFSTGPTYEQYF
TGTGCCAGCAGCTTCTCGACAGGCCCCACCTACGAGCAGTACTTC
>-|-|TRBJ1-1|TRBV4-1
CASSQWAGGAMNTEAFF
TGCGCCAGCAGCCAGTGGGCCGGAGGGGCAATGAACACTGAAGCTTTCTTT
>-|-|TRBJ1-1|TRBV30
CAWSVDIGLEAFF
TGTGCCTGGAGTGTCGATATCGGTCTGGAGGCTTTCTTT
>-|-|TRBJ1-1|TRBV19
CASTHMGDTEAFF
TGTGCCAGTACCCATATGGGGGACACTGAAGCTTTCTTT
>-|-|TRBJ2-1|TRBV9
CASSVGGGYNEQFF
TGTGCCAGCAGCGTAGGCGGCGGATACAATGAGCAGTTCTTC
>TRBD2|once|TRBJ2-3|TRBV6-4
CASSQGLAGRSDTQYF
TGTGCCAGCAGTCAAGGACTAGCGGGGCGGTCAGATACGCAGTATTTT
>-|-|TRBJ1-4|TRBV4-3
CASSQDFGPEKLFF
TGCGCCAGCAGCCAAGATTTCGGTCCGGAAAAACTGTTTTTT
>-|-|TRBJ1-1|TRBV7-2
CASSLVVGVGTEAFF
TGTGCCAGCAGCTTAGTGGTGGGGGTGGGCACTGAAGCTTTCTTT
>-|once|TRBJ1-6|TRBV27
CASSLARSGNRDNSPLHF
TGTGCCAGCAGTTTGGCTCGGTCAGGAAACAGGGATAATTCACCCCTCCACTTT
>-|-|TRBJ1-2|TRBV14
CASSPGNYGYTF
TGTGCCAGCAGCCCCGGGAACTATGGCTACACCTTC
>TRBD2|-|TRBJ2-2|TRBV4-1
CASSQGLGLAGGPSTGELFF
TGCGCCAGCAGCCAAGGCCTTGGACTAGCGGGGGGCCCGAGCACCGGGGAGCTGTTTTTT
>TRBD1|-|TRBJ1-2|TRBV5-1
CASSPDREGYGYTF
TGCGCCAGCAGTCCTGACAGGGAAGGCTATGGCTACACCTTC
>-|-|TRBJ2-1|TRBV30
CAWSVRATDEQFF
TGTGCCTGGAGTGTGAGAGCGACTGATGAGCAGTTCTTC
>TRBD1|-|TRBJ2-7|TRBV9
CASSAKTGANSYEQYF
TGTGCCAGCAGCGCCAAAACAGGGGCCAATTCCTACGAGCAGTACTTC
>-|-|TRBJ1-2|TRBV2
CASSERTVANYGYTF
TGTGCCAGCAGTGAGAGGACGGTTGCTAACTATGGCTACACCTTC
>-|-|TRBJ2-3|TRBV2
CASSDGPVFTDTQYF
TGTGCCAGCAGTGATGGGCCAGTGTTCACAGATACGCAGTATTTT
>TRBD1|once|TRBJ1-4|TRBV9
CASSRDRGATNEKLFF
TGTGCCAGCAGCCGGGACAGGGGGGCGACTAATGAAAAACTGTTTTTT
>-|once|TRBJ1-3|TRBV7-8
CASSLTRNRGIGDTIYF
TGTGCCAGCAGCTTAACGCGAAACCGGGGCATCGGGGACACCATATATTTT
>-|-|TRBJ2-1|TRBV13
CASSPSLLTASSYNEQFF
TGTGCCAGCAGCCCATCCCTTCTGACGGCCAGCTCCTACAATGAGCAGTTCTTC
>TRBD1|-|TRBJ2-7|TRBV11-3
CASSLGDSEQYF
TGTGCCAGCAGCTTAGGGGACAGCGAGCAGTACTTC
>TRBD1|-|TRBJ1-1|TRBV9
CASSAHERVQGAGDTEAFF
TGTGCCAGCAGCGCCCACGAGAGAGTACAGGGGGCGGGAGACACTGAAGCTTTCTTT
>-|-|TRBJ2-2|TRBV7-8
CASSSSGGELFF
TGTGCCAGCAGCTCGAGCGGCGGGGAGCTGTTTTTT
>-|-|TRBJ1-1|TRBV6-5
CASSYQGPGTEAFF
TGTGCCAGCAGTTACCAGGGGCCAGGCACTGAAGCTTTCTTT